The clone carrying this T cell receptor (beta chain) was observed many times. According to the study, TCR beta libraries were built with iRepertoire HTBI primers and CDR3-region Arm-PCR. TCRdb re-called the multiplex PCR reads with MiXCR, one entry per CDR3 protein. Here the sample spans about 620,000 distinct CDR3 sequences, roughly 16% being singletons. CDR1 and CDR2 from the germline V gene are SNHLY and FYNNEI. This CDR3 region has 12 residues. V lost 2 bases and J lost 7, with 6 bases in between. The source of the sample is a study of regulatory T cells in long-lasting Graves disease. Sample time point: newly diagnosed GD, antithyroid drugs for less than 3 months. PBMC RNA served as the TCR library source. American Thyroid Association guidelines were used to diagnose Graves' disease. This sample was also put to use in a study of T cells in Graves' hyperthyroidism and ophthalmopathy. From that paper: For ophthalmopathy, model prediction preceded onset by a median roughly 6.5 months.

The sample consisted of peripheral blood mononuclear cells (PBMCs), taken at new diagnosis, from a patient treated with antithyroid drugs. The gene calls are TRBV2 and TRBJ1-5, with D unresolved. The receptor comes from a woman in her twenties or thirties with Graves disease. The CDR3 sequence is CASSERQQPQHF. CDR3 nucleotide sequence: TGTGCCAGCAGTGAAAGGCAACAGCCCCAGCATTTT.